The source of this TCR beta chain is a study of shared clonotypes between healthy human individuals. The repertoire was sequenced with immunoSEQ multiplex PCR; TCRdb's copy has only in-frame clones and lacks some. The sample records approximately 980,000 clones, 76% being singletons. This CDR3 has 13 amino acids. Looked up from germline, CDR1 is MNHNS and CDR2 is SASEGT. The V and J ends lost 10 bases and 7 bases, in that order; junction bases with no gene match: 11. The sequencing sample was made of memory CD4+ T cells sorted from blood. Subset reported: CD45RA-negative fraction. The clonotype was recovered from a man younger than 35 in good health. The chain employs TRBV6-1 and TRBJ2-7; 9 bases line up with TRBD1. The CDR3 is CATWRGQGYEQYF. DNA for the CDR3: TGTGCCACGTGGAGGGGACAGGGTTATGAGCAGTACTTC.